The present TCR beta chain was sequenced within a study of T cell responses to AZD1222 COVID-19 vaccine. Clones were read by immunoSEQ multiplex PCR, and TCRdb kept only the in-frame ones, dropping some. The table lists 200,000 or so clones, under 95% of them singletons. The CDR3 is 16 amino acids. V was trimmed by 0 bases and J by 0 bases, leaving 12 bases between them. Per the germline V gene, CDR1 is SGHVS and CDR2 is FNYEAQ. This chain joins TRBV7-6 and TRBJ2-7; D is perhaps TRBD2 (5 bases). The sample here was peripheral blood, taken on day 0 of AZD1222 vaccination. The TCR was taken from an adult in good health. CDR3 region: CASSLALRASSYEQYF. CDR3 nucleotides: TGTGCCAGCAGCTTAGCGCTGCGGGCAAGCTCCTACGAGCAGTACTTC.